This T cell receptor (beta chain) emerged from a study of post-analysis software for immune sequencing data. Overall study findings and caveats: TRBV5-6, TRBV5-1 and TRBV20-1 belonged to a set of about 5 TRBV segments that were more frequent in patients than controls. Relative to controls, patients with multiple sclerosis showed significantly lower normalized Chao1 diversity. Strong co-clustering by F measure linked samples that shared a preparation batch.

Germline CDR1 is MGHRA and CDR2 is YSYEKL. CDR3 length: 16 amino acids. V shed 6 bases and J 0 bases; nucleotides not matched to a gene: 7. Unique molecular identifiers were built into the TCR beta cDNA libraries. MiXCR was run by TCRdb on the PCR reads, yielding one entry per CDR3 protein. The sample holds a few hundred thousand distinct CDR3 sequences, approximately 38% seen once. This clonotype came up a few times. The antigen remains undetermined. The chain links TRBV4-1 to TRBJ1-1; 10 nucleotides align to TRBD1. The sample comprised blood. The receptor's source is a girl aged 10 to 17 with multiple sclerosis. The CDR3 DNA reads TGCGCCAGCAGTCCCGGGACAGGGGTCATGAACACTGAAGCTTTCTTT. Amino acids: CASSPGTGVMNTEAFF.